The source of this TCR beta chain is a study of T-cell reconstitution after alpha-beta-depleted transplantation in children. The library targeted TCRbeta and was prepared with unique molecular identifiers. TCRdb fed the PCR reads into MiXCR, producing one record per CDR3 protein. The sample yields approximately 220,000 distinct CDR3 sequences, about a sixth seen once. Points from the study as a whole: T-cell numbers and diversity one year post-transplant derived largely from freshly generated T cells.

Germline lookup yields CDR1 SEHNR and CDR2 FQNEAQ (reference sequence). V lost 1 base to trimming and J lost 9 bases, with 12 bases between them. This CDR3 has 13 residues. With regard to this clonotype: Its antigen is currently unknown.

The sequence was obtained from a male patient aged 2-15 years who had a stem cell transplant for acute lymphoblastic leukemia, so the T cells may come from the graft donor. The sequenced sample was PBMCs, mostly from graft donor cells, obtained 360 days after TCRalphabeta/CD19-depleted stem cell transplant. The chain uses TRBV7-9 and TRBJ1-2; D is undetermined. The CDR3, as DNA: TGTGCCAGCAGCTTAGGTGTGGATCGTCGCTACACCTTC. It yields the protein CASSLGVDRRYTF.